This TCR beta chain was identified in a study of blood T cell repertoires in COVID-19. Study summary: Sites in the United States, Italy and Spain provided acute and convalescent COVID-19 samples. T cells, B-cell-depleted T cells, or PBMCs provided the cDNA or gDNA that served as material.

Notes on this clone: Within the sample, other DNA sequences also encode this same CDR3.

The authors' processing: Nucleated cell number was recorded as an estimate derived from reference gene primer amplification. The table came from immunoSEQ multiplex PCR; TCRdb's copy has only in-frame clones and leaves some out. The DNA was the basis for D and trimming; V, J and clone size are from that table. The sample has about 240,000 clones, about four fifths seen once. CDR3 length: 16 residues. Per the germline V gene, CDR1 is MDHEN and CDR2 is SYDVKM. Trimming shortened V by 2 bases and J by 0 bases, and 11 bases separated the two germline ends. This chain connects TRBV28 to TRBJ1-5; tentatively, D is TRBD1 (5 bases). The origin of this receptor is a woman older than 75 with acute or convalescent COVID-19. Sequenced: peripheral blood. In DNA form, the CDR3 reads TGTGCCAGCAGTTTAGGTACAGGACCTAGCAATCAGCCCCAGCATTTT. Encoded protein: CASSLGTGPSNQPQHF.